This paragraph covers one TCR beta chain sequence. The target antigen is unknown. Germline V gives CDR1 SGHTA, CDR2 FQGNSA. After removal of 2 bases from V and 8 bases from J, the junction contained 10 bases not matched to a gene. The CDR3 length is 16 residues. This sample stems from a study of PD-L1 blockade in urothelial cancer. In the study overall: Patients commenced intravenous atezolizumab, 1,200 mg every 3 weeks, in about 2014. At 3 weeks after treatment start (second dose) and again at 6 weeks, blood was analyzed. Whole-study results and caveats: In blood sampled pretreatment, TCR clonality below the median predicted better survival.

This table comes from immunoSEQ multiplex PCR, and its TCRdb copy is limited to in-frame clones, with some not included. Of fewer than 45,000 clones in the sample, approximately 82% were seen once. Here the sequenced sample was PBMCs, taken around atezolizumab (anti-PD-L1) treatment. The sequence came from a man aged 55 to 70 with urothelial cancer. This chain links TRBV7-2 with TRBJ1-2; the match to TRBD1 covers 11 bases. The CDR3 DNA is TGTGCCAGCAGCTTACGGGGGGGACAGGGGGTCGGCGGCTACACCTTC. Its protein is CASSLRGGQGVGGYTF.